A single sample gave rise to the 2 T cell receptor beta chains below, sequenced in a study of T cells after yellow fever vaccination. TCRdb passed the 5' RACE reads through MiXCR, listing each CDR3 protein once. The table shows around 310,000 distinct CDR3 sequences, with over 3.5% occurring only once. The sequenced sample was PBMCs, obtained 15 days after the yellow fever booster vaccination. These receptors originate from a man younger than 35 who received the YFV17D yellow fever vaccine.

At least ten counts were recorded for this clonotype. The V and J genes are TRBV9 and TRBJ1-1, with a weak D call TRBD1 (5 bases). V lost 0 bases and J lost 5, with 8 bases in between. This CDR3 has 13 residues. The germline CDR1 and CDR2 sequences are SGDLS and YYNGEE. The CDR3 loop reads CASSVEGMTEAFF. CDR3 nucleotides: TGTGCCAGCAGCGTAGAGGGGATGACTGAAGCTTTCTTT.

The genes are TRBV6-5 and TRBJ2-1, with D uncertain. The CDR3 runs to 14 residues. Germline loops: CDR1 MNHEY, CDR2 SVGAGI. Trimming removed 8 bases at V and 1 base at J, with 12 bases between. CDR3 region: CASGWGRSYNEQFF. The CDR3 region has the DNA TGTGCCAGCGGTTGGGGTAGGTCCTACAATGAGCAGTTCTTC.